This T cell receptor (beta chain) originates from a study of cytomegalovirus exposure and HLA in healthy donors. General observations from the study: Rarity held for most TCR sequences, but there were some public TCRs that occurred in many donors.

Of note for this clone: What it binds is unknown.

Germline values: CDR1 LGHNA, CDR2 YSLEER. Trimming shortened V by 0 bases and J by 9 bases, and 18 bases separated the two germline ends. This CDR3 is 17 amino acids long. Repertoires were generated with immunoSEQ multiplex PCR, while TCRdb's copy carries only in-frame clones and drops some. The sample consists of roughly 120,000 clones, more than 75% of them appearing once. Sequencing input: PBMCs. This chain links TRBV4-3 with TRBJ2-6; D is possibly TRBD2 (5 bases). The source is a woman aged 18-29 years in good health and CMV-seropositive. The CDR3 nucleotides are TGCGCCAGCAGCCAAGATTATCGGGGATTCGGTGGCAACGTCCTGACTTTC. It encodes CASSQDYRGFGGNVLTF.